This TCR beta chain derives from a study of T cells in Graves' hyperthyroidism and ophthalmopathy. About the study: Peripheral blood was secured at the point of initial diagnosis, before any treatment.

This clonotype came up many times. Its antigen is unidentified. This CDR3 region has 16 residues. The trim removed 7 bases at V and 6 bases at J, leaving 10 bases unmatched. General study results and limits: Also found in blood were most expanded thyroid clonotypes above 0.001.

A NOSPECS grade of at least 4, a Clinical Activity Score of at least 3 and duration under 3 months were recorded in ophthalmopathy patients. Amplified TCR beta CDR3 regions came from RNA transcripts. First-round RT-PCR of the TCR CDR3 relied on the HTBI primer set. TCRdb reanalysed the multiplex PCR reads using MiXCR and keeps one entry per CDR3 protein. The sample has hundreds of thousands of distinct CDR3 sequences, around a quarter seen once. The sample taken for sequencing was blood. The receptor's source is a woman aged 25 to 45 with Graves' ophthalmopathy. The chain couples TRBV12-3 or TRBV12-4 to TRBJ2-2, with 11 bases fitting TRBD2. DNA of the CDR3: TGTGCCAGCAATATAGCGGGGGGGAGTCGGCCCGGGGAGCTGTTTTTT. Amino acid sequence: CASNIAGGSRPGELFF.